Below are 28 T cell receptor beta chains sequenced from a single sample in a study of T cells expressing NK-cell markers. TCRdb processed the 5' RACE reads again and assigns one entry to each CDR3 protein, with no DNA. In total, the table holds 150,000 or so distinct CDR3 sequences. Sequenced input: blood T cells: a sorted CD56 or NKG2C T cell subset, CD4+ or CD8+ T cells, or bulk PBMC T cells (not recorded which). All receptors come from a woman aged 45-60 years in good health.

The chain has TRBV4-1 and TRBJ1-4; TCRdb's assignment of TRBD1 cannot be checked, as there is no DNA. The CDR3 has 17 residues. Germline CDR1 and CDR2: MGHRA and YSYEKL. CDR3 region: CASSQTTWPDQGEKLFF.

The rearrangement joins TRBV7-9 to TRBJ2-5; TCRdb picks TRBD1, but there is no DNA to check that call. Germline values: CDR1 SEHNR, CDR2 FQNEAQ (reference sequence). This CDR3 contains 16 residues. The CDR3: CASSTGTGVLAETQYF.

The chain is built from TRBV4-1 and TRBJ2-5; TCRdb gives TRBD2 as the D gene, but with no DNA this cannot be confirmed. The CDR3 sequence is 15 residues long. The germline V gene has CDR1 MGHRA and CDR2 YSYEKL. This CDR3 reads CASSQKGGREETQYF.

The chain is built from TRBV12-3 or TRBV12-4 and TRBJ1-1; absent DNA, TCRdb's TRBD1 call cannot be checked. The CDR3 extends over 13 amino acids. CDR3 sequence: CASIGGYFTEAFF.

The V gene is TRBV20-1, the J gene TRBJ2-1; TCRdb lists TRBD2, though no DNA is available to test this call. Germline CDR1 and CDR2: DFQATT and SNEGSKA (reference sequence). The CDR3 contains 16 residues. CDR3: CSARDLRLAGINEQFF.

V and J are TRBV27 and TRBJ2-1. CDR1 is MNHEY, CDR2 SMNVEV, per germline (reference sequence). CDR3 size: 13 residues. The CDR3: CASSTSSYNEQFF.

This rearrangement joins TRBV27 to TRBJ2-7; checking the TCRdb D call of TRBD1 is not possible without DNA. The germline CDR1 and CDR2 sequences are MNHEY and SMNVEV (reference sequence). CDR3 length equals 15 residues. This CDR3 is CASSLSGQGYYEQYF.

The rearrangement links TRBV5-1 to TRBJ2-1; TCRdb names TRBD1, which stays unverified in the absence of DNA. This CDR3 has 15 amino acids. Germline V lookup: CDR1 SGHRS, CDR2 YFSETQ. The CDR3 region is CASNPERGIFDEQFF.

The chain uses TRBV12-5 and TRBJ2-4; the D call from TCRdb, TRBD1, cannot be confirmed without DNA. This CDR3 has 14 amino acids. The germline CDR1 and CDR2 sequences are LGHNT and FRNRAP. This chain's CDR3 is CASGLGQGKNIQYF.

The chain joins TRBV19 to TRBJ2-6. The germline CDR1 and CDR2 sequences are LNHDA and SQIVND (reference sequence). The CDR3 contains 15 residues. The CDR3 spells CASSTQGSGANVLTF.

The gene calls are TRBV6-5 and TRBJ2-3. The CDR3 is 17 residues long. Per the germline V gene, CDR1 is MNHEY and CDR2 is SVGAGI. The CDR3 sequence is CASSLTYGGISTDTQYF.

The chain combines TRBV7-9 with TRBJ2-3. The CDR3 sequence is 14 residues long. Germline assignment: CDR1 SEHNR and CDR2 FQNEAQ (reference sequence). This chain's CDR3 is CASSLAGAGDTQYF.

This rearrangement joins TRBV6-1 to TRBJ1-1. The germline gives CDR1 MNHNS, CDR2 SASEGT. The CDR3 is 12 residues long. CDR3 region: CASRNGNTEAFF.

The V and J genes are TRBV7-9 and TRBJ2-7; TCRdb proposes TRBD2, but this gene call is untestable without DNA. This CDR3 is built from 15 residues. Germline values: CDR1 SEHNR, CDR2 FQNEAQ (reference sequence). The CDR3 loop is CASSPMTSGSGEQYF.

The chain employs TRBV5-4 and TRBJ2-1; lacking DNA, the TRBD2 call made by TCRdb goes unchecked. The length of the CDR3 is 15 residues. Germline V gene lookup returns CDR1 SGHNT and CDR2 YYREEE (reference sequence). The CDR3 spells CASRSFGGGGYEQFF.

The genes are TRBV13 and TRBJ2-1; TCRdb returns TRBD1, unconfirmable since there is no DNA. The CDR3 has 14 residues. Germline V gene data show CDR1 as PRHDT and CDR2 as FYEKMQ (reference sequence). Here the CDR3 reads CASSGPGTGNEQFF.

J is TRBJ2-5 and V is TRBV11-3; TCRdb gives TRBD2 as the D gene, but with no DNA this cannot be confirmed. The CDR3 spans 14 residues. CDR1 is SGHNT and CDR2 is YENEEA in the germline V gene. The CDR3 region is CASGTSGGVETQYF. Full variable domain (outside the CDR3, taken from reference TRBV11-3 and TRBJ2-5): EAGVVQSPRYKIIEKKQPVAFWCNPISGHNTLYWYLQNLGQGPELLIRYENEEAVDDSQLPKDRFSAERLKGVDSTLKIQPAELGDSAVYLCASGTSGGVETQYFGPGTRLLVL.

The V call is TRBV19, the J call TRBJ2-3. CDR1 and CDR2 from the germline V gene are LNHDA and SQIVND (reference sequence). The CDR3 runs to 12 residues. CDR3 sequence reads: CASSISTDTQYF.

The CDR3 is CSARGGGTSTDSDYEQYF. The chain recombines TRBV20-1 with TRBJ2-7; the TCRdb D gene call, TRBD2, has no DNA to confirm it. The CDR3 runs to 18 residues. Germline V lookup: CDR1 DFQATT, CDR2 SNEGSKA (reference sequence).

The rearrangement joins TRBV7-9 to TRBJ2-1; with no DNA, the TCRdb D assignment of TRBD1 cannot be verified. Germline loops: CDR1 SEHNR, CDR2 FQNEAQ (reference sequence). The CDR3 covers 13 residues. The CDR3: CASSLDLRVEQFF.

The CDR3 is CASSHTVERITDTQYF. The chain combines TRBV13 with TRBJ2-3. The CDR3 spans 16 residues. CDR1 PRHDT and CDR2 FYEKMQ come from the germline V gene (reference sequence).

This chain uses TRBV24-1 with TRBJ2-7. The CDR3 is 13 amino acids. The germline gives CDR1 KGHDR, CDR2 SFDVKD. CDR3 residues: CATKDRNSYEQYF.

The V and J genes are TRBV20-1 and TRBJ2-1; TCRdb's D call, TRBD2, is unchecked because there is no DNA. Germline CDR1 is DFQATT and CDR2 is SNEGSKA (reference sequence). The CDR3 spans 14 residues. The chain's CDR3 is CSARVAGGYNEQFF.

The chain uses TRBV24-1 and TRBJ2-5; TCRdb reports TRBD1, a call that lacks DNA to check it against. There are 12 residues in the CDR3. The germline gives CDR1 KGHDR, CDR2 SFDVKD. CDR3 sequence: CATSGQAETQYF.

The chain carries TRBV12-3 or TRBV12-4 and TRBJ2-5; TCRdb's D call of TRBD2 is untestable without DNA. The CDR3 is 14 amino acids. CDR3 in amino acids: CASSPPLGSETQYF.

J is TRBJ2-7 and V is TRBV19; the D gene TCRdb calls, TRBD1, cannot be checked with no DNA. Germline values: CDR1 LNHDA, CDR2 SQIVND (reference sequence). The CDR3 totals 13 residues. CDR3 protein: CASSTGQGNEQYF.

The rearrangement joins TRBV5-5 to TRBJ2-7; with no DNA, the TCRdb D assignment of TRBD2 cannot be verified. CDR3 length: 15 residues. The germline V gene encodes CDR1 SGHKS and CDR2 YYEKEE (reference sequence). CDR3: CASRGLAGSSYEQYF.

The CDR3 is CAIGTSNTGELFF. The rearrangement links TRBV10-3 to TRBJ2-2; the D gene TCRdb calls, TRBD2, cannot be checked with no DNA. The CDR3 spans 13 residues. Germline V lookup: CDR1 ENHRY, CDR2 SYGVKD.